This section outlines one T cell receptor beta chain sequence together with its context. Its antigen is unidentified. The method was immunoSEQ multiplex PCR; TCRdb's version includes in-frame clones alone and lacks a portion of them. The repertoire has more than 40,000 clones, roughly 78% of them found once; the top ten carry 3.3%. This entry is derived from a study of PD-1 blockade in mismatch repair-deficient tumors. Study-level background: Patients had 11 to 13 mismatch repair-deficient cancer types and were previously treated and progressing.

Findings of the study overall: Tumor-resident clones, often absent from pretreatment blood, expanded after pembrolizumab and then contracted.

CDR3 length equals 14 residues. The V and J ends lost 6 bases and 6 bases, in that order; junction bases with no gene match: 10. Germline V gene sequence: CDR1 SNHLY, CDR2 FYNNEI. Mismatch repair deficiency was confirmed in all patients, by PCR or immunohistochemistry. TCR sequencing covered a few patients who responded to pembrolizumab. Here the sequenced sample was peripheral blood, taken 4 weeks after starting pembrolizumab. The source is an adult with mismatch repair-deficient cancer. The genes are TRBV2 and TRBJ1-2; 7 positions agree with TRBD1. CDR3 in DNA: TGTGCCAGCAGACGCCTTGACAGGGACCATGGCTACACCTTC. Translated: CASRRLDRDHGYTF.